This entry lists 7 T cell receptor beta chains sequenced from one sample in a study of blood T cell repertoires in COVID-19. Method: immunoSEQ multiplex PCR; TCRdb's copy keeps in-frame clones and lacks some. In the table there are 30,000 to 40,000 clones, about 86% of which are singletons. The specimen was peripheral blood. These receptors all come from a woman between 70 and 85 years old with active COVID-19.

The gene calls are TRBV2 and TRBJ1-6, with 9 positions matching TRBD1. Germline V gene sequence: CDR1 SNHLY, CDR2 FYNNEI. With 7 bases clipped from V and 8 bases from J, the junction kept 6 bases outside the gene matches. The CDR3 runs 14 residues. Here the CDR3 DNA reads TGTGCCAGCACCAAAGGACAGGGGTATTCACCCCTCCACTTT. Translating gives CASTKGQGYSPLHF.

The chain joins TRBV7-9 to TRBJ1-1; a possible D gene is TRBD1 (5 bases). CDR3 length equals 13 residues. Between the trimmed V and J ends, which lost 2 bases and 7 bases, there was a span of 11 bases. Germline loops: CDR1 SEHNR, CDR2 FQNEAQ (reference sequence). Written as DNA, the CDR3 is TGTGCCAGCAGCTTACAGGGATTCGATGAAGCTTTCTTT. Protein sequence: CASSLQGFDEAFF.

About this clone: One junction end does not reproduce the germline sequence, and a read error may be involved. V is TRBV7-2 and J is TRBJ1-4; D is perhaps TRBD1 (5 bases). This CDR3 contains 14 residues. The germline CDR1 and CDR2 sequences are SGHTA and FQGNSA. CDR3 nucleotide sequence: TGTGCCAGCAGCTTTACCGGGACTAACGAAAAACTGTTTTTT. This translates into CASSFTGTNEKLFF. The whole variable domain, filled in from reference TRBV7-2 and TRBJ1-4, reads GAGVSQSPSNKVTEKGKDVELRCDPISGHTALYWYRQSLGQGLEFLIYFQGNSAPDKSGLPSDRFSAERTGGSVSTLTIQRTQQEDSAVYLCASSFTGTNEKLFFGSGTQLSVL.

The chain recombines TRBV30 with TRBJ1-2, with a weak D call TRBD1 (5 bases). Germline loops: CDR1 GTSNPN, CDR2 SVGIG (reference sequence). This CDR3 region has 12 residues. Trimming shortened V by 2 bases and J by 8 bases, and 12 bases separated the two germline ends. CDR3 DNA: TGTGCCTGGAGTAGCTCAGGGAGGGGCTACACCTTC. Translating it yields CAWSSSGRGYTF.

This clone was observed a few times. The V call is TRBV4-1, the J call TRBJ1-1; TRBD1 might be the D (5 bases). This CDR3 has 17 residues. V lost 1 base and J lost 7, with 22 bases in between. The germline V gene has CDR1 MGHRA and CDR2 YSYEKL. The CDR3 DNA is TGCGCCAGCAGCCAAGGGTACGCGGCGTTCCGGGGGATTGAAGCTTTCTTT. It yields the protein CASSQGYAAFRGIEAFF.

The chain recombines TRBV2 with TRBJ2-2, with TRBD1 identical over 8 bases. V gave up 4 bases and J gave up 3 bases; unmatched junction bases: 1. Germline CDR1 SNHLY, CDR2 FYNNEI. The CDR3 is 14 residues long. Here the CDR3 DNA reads TGTGCCAGCAGTGGGACAGGGCACACCGGGGAGCTGTTTTTT. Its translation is CASSGTGHTGELFF.

The CDR3 DNA is TGTGCCAGCAGTGAAAGGGGTTATGAGCAGTTCTTC. As protein: CASSERGYEQFF. The V and J genes are TRBV2 and TRBJ2-1; tentatively, D is TRBD1 (5 bases). CDR3 length equals 12 residues. Trimming left V 2 bases short and J 8 bases short, with 7 bases between. Germline lookup yields CDR1 SNHLY and CDR2 FYNNEI.